This T cell receptor beta chain was recovered during a study of blood T cells in healthy people across ages. The donors, all healthy, were Caucasians living in Russia, aged 6 to 90. Findings and caveats of the study: Fewer expanded clones and more diversity marked long-lived versus aged donors. Possibly, changes in expanded clonotypes were confounded because donor CMV status was unknown.

For the second PCR, which ran for about 6 to 11 cycles, a sample-barcoded 5' primer and a J-beta primer mix were used. Sequencing recovered at least 2.5 million CDR3-containing paired-end reads from each sample. One entry per CDR3 protein results from TCRdb running MiXCR on the 5' RACE reads. The sample includes 730,000 or so distinct CDR3 sequences, about 43% of them seen just once. This clonotype has only a few counts. Antigen: not known. V was pared by 0 bases and J by 9 bases, with 21 bases between. CDR1 and CDR2 (germline): LGHNT, FRNRAP. The CDR3 runs to 17 residues. The chain links TRBV12-5 to TRBJ2-1; D perhaps matches TRBD2 (7 bases). The clonotype comes from a man older than 75 in good health. The specimen was blood. CDR3 protein: CASGLVLAGALLSEQFF. The CDR3 DNA reads TGTGCTAGTGGTTTGGTACTCGCGGGGGCCCTTCTGAGTGAGCAGTTCTTC.